What follows describes a single T cell receptor beta chain. The data were produced by immunoSEQ multiplex PCR, yet TCRdb's version contains in-frame clones alone and is incomplete. The sample shows over 150,000 clones, 90% to 95% of them seen only once. This record belongs to a study of control samples from healthy donors and cancer patients. The CDR3 consists of 13 residues. The V segment lost 5 bases and the J segment 7 bases; nucleotides outside the gene matches: 5. Specimen: PBMCs. This receptor was identified in a man aged 55 to 69 with colorectal cancer. The chain is built from TRBV12-3 or TRBV12-4 and TRBJ2-1; 7 nucleotides agree with TRBD2. In DNA, the CDR3 is TGTGCCAGCAGTGGACTAGGAGTTAATGAGCAGTTCTTC. This encodes CASSGLGVNEQFF.